This T cell receptor beta chain is from a study of spatial heterogeneity in lung cancer (dated by TCRdb to between 2019 and 2020). A note on the overall study: More beta-chain than alpha-chain transcripts were consistently detected, likely reflecting higher beta-chain transcript abundance. In non-small cell lung cancer, the study quantitatively compared TCR alpha and beta repertoires across several tumor regions, matched nontumor lung, and blood. Nonsynonymous mutation counts, determined by whole-exome sequencing of tumor tissue, were related to TCR repertoire features. Both alpha and beta chains were TCR-sequenced in samples taken at surgery, namely 220 tumor regions, 61 to 65 matched nontumor lung samples and just over 55 PBMC samples. In the raw uncorrected reads, each unique combination of TCR and UMI appeared on average more than ten times. General findings and caveats noted by the study authors: Ubiquitous expanded tumor TCRs were found in blood more often at tumor resection than at routine follow-up. Confirming at a functional level the hypothesis that regional TCRs recognize regional mutations was considered to require additional single-cell paired TCR alpha and beta sequencing.

The sample holds many counts of this clonotype. Its antigen specificity is not known. No much larger clonotype is one base removed from it; base qualities were not supplied. Libraries were constructed by 5' RACE. The sequencer was a NextSeq 500. To allow correction of PCR and sequencing errors, the TCR library protocol tagged every TCR cDNA molecule with a unique molecular identifier. Regarding the original processing steps: TCR identification, UMI-based error correction and CDR3 extraction were all carried out with Decombinator tools. Expanded TCRs were defined as those above a frequency of 2 per 1,000, corresponding to the top 1% of the tumor frequency distribution. Renyi diversity was computed with the R vegan package after each repertoire had been subsampled 100 times to 5,000 TCRs. CDR3 similarity networks were built from amino acid triplet string-kernel similarity, connecting CDR3s with pairwise similarity above 0.82. Using fastp trimming at Q25 and MiXCR clonotype assembly, TCRdb reanalyzed the public sequencing data and kept in-frame beta chains. Identical CDR3 proteins give one entry, which carries the most common genes and DNA. The authors' filters were not applied to this entry. The table for this sample lists 50,000 or so distinct CDR3 sequences; less than 8.5% of them were counted only once. About 13% of the sample is in the top ten clones.

The sample's time point label is to be understood as: sample taken at primary tumor resection. Without any cell sorting, TCR sequencing was performed on whole RNA extracted either from tumor and nontumor lung tissue or from cryopreserved PBMC samples. The donors were 70 or so patients from the lung TRACERx cohort who had early-stage, untreated non-small cell lung cancer. Patients were selected for TCR sequencing only if sufficient RNA was available from at least two tumor regions. Including cysteine and phenylalanine, the CDR3 has 13 amino acids. The retained sequence is limited to the CDR3, 39 bases, with the frame set at the first base. V is clipped by 2 bases and J by 3 bases, and the sequence between their germline boundaries is 11 bases long. From a lookup of the germline V gene (reference sequence), CDR1 and CDR2 are DFQATT and SNEGSKA.

This chain is built from TRBV20-1 and TRBJ2-7, with no D gene named confidently. This TCR was sampled from a female donor with early-stage non-small cell lung cancer. The material sequenced was PBMCs, taken at surgery. In nucleotides, the sequence is TGCAGTGCTAGAAAAAAGGGTTACTACGAGCAGTACTTC. It is translated as CSARKKGYYEQYF.